Shown below are 15 T cell receptor beta chains from a single sample sequenced in a study of T cells in Graves' hyperthyroidism and ophthalmopathy. There were TCR beta CDR3 regions amplified from RNA transcripts. An initial round of RT-PCR targeting the TCR CDR3 relied on the HTBI primer set. TCRdb recomputed calls from the multiplex PCR reads with MiXCR, one row per CDR3 protein. The data show 800,000 or so distinct CDR3 sequences, 38% seen once. Sequenced material: blood. These receptors originate from a man aged 18-30 years with Graves' hyperthyroidism.

This clonotype was counted at least ten times. V is TRBV29-1 and J is TRBJ2-6, with TRBD1 matching 8 bases. Germline V gene lookup returns CDR1 SQVTM and CDR2 ANQGSEA. V was clipped by 3 bases and J by 1 base; unmatched bases: 2. CDR3 length: 15 amino acids. The chain's CDR3 is CSVDQGASGANVLTF. The CDR3 DNA reads as TGCAGCGTTGATCAGGGGGCATCTGGGGCCAACGTCCTGACTTTC.

This clonotype was found a few times. V is TRBV20-1 and J is TRBJ1-6; D is possibly TRBD1 (6 bases). CDR3 length: 16 residues. From germline, CDR1 is DFQATT and CDR2 SNEGSKA (reference sequence). V lost 1 base and J 0 bases, leaving 10 bases between the germline ends. The CDR3 region is CSARAGAISYNSPLHF. In DNA form, the CDR3 reads TGCAGTGCTAGAGCAGGGGCGATCTCCTATAATTCACCCCTCCACTTT.

The DNA of the CDR3 is TGTGCCAGCAGCCCTTTGCAGGGGGGCAGTCTCGGGACCCAGTACTTC. Translated, it gives CASSPLQGGSLGTQYF. The chain employs TRBV19 and TRBJ2-5, with D possibly TRBD1 on 7 matching bases. This CDR3 is 16 amino acids long. The V and J ends lost 9 bases and 7 bases respectively, with 27 bases between them. CDR1 is LNHDA, CDR2 SQIVND, per germline (reference sequence).

This clonotype has a count of ten or more. The chain combines TRBV9 with TRBJ2-2; D is unclear. The CDR3 length is 13 residues. Between the trimmed V and J ends, which lost 0 bases and 7 bases, there was a span of 7 bases. CDR1 is SGDLS, CDR2 YYNGEE, per germline. The CDR3 DNA follows: TGTGCCAGCAGCGTAGGCTCGGGCGGGGAGCTGTTTTTT. As protein: CASSVGSGGELFF.

This clonotype came up a few times. The chain uses TRBV5-4 and TRBJ1-2; 11 nucleotides agree with TRBD1. CDR3 length: 15 residues. CDR1 is SGHNT, CDR2 YYREEE, per germline (reference sequence). The V segment lost 4 bases and the J segment 8 bases; nucleotides outside the gene matches: 10. The CDR3 sequence: CASSPYGQGAGGYTF. The DNA for the CDR3 is TGTGCCAGCAGCCCCTACGGACAGGGGGCTGGAGGCTACACCTTC.

This clonotype was found many times. One end of the junction is discordant with germline, which a read error may explain. V usage is TRBV5-4 and J usage is TRBJ1-2, with 8 bases fitting TRBD1. The CDR3 is 14 amino acids. Germline-derived CDR1 and CDR2 are SGHNT and YYREEE (reference sequence). Here the CDR3 reads CASNLDRVNYGYTF. CDR3 nucleotides: TGTGCCAGCAACTTGGACAGGGTTAACTATGGCTACACCTTC.

V usage is TRBV9 and J usage is TRBJ1-1; 10 bases are a match to TRBD1. The V and J ends lost 3 bases and 6 bases, in that order; junction bases with no gene match: 2. The CDR3 totals 13 residues. CDR1 SGDLS and CDR2 YYNGEE come from the germline V gene. CDR3 bases: TGTGCCAGCAGCGGACAGGGGGCCTCTGAAGCTTTCTTT. It is translated as CASSGQGASEAFF.

The rearrangement links TRBV20-1 to TRBJ1-6; D remains ambiguous. V lost 6 bases, J lost 5 bases, and 11 bases lay in between. The CDR3 covers 13 residues. Looked up from germline, CDR1 is DFQATT and CDR2 is SNEGSKA (reference sequence). The chain's CDR3 is CSARRQDNSPLHF. The CDR3 DNA reads as TGCAGTGCCAGGAGACAAGATAATTCACCCCTCCACTTT.

Points on this clonotype: One base away lies a much larger clone, so this may be a sequencing read error. The chain combines TRBV9 with TRBJ1-3, with D perhaps TRBD1 (5 bases). The CDR3 totals 13 residues. From germline, CDR1 is SGDLS and CDR2 YYNGEE. The V end lost 0 bases, the J end lost 7 bases, and 8 bases lay between the germline ends. CDR3 protein: CASSVGGDNTIYF. The CDR3 nucleotides are TGTGCCAGCAGCGTAGGGGGGGATAACACCATATATTTT. The full variable domain, its missing parts supplied by reference TRBV9 and TRBJ1-3, is DSGVTQTPKHLITATGQRVTLRCSPRSGDLSVYWYQQSLDQGLQFLIQYYNGEERAKGNILERFSAQQFPDLHSELNLSSLELGDSALYFCASSVGGDNTIYFGEGSWLTVV.

This clonotype was seen only a few times. The gene calls are TRBV2 and TRBJ2-3; D uncertain. V lost 6 bases and J lost 1, with 8 bases in between. Germline V lookup: CDR1 SNHLY, CDR2 FYNNEI. CDR3 length: 13 amino acids. CDR3 sequence reads: CASSPEGTDTQYF. In DNA, the CDR3 is TGTGCCAGCAGCCCCGAAGGCACAGATACGCAGTATTTT.

There are many counts of this clonotype. The chain joins TRBV14 to TRBJ1-4; D call uncertain. The CDR3 consists of 12 residues. Germline CDR1 is SGHDN and CDR2 is FVKESK. V was trimmed by 1 base and J by 11 bases, leaving 8 bases between them. The CDR3 coding sequence is TGTGCCAGCAGCCAAGGGCGCGGGAAACTGTTTTTT. Encoded protein: CASSQGRGKLFF.

The chain couples TRBV4-1 to TRBJ2-5; TRBD2 might be the D (5 bases). With 4 bases removed from V and 11 bases from J, the gap between germline ends came to 14 bases. The germline V gene has CDR1 MGHRA and CDR2 YSYEKL. The CDR3 spans 12 residues. The CDR3 spells CASSPGGRPQYF. The CDR3 DNA follows: TGCGCCAGCAGCCCAGGTGGGAGACCGCAGTACTTC.

This clonotype was found a few times. The V gene is TRBV9, the J gene TRBJ2-7; D possibly corresponds to TRBD2 (6 bases). This CDR3 has 14 amino acids. V was clipped by 3 bases and J by 6 bases, with 16 bases between them. Germline V gives CDR1 SGDLS, CDR2 YYNGEE. The CDR3 loop reads CASSEEGLAGEQYF. In nucleotides, the CDR3 is TGTGCCAGCAGCGAGGAGGGGCTAGCCGGCGAGCAGTACTTC.

This clonotype is a singleton in its sample. The chain links TRBV7-9 to TRBJ2-7, with no clear D. Per germline, CDR1 SEHNR and CDR2 FQNEAQ (reference sequence). This CDR3 is 14 amino acids long. The V gene lost 5 bases and the J gene lost 1 base, with 12 bases spanning the gap. The CDR3 DNA reads TGTGCCAGCAGCCTTCGGGTGGGATCCTACGAGCAGTACTTC. It yields the protein CASSLRVGSYEQYF. Drawing the rest from reference TRBV7-9 and TRBJ2-7, the complete variable domain is DTGVSQNPRHKITKRGQNVTFRCDPISEHNRLYWYRQTLGQGPEFLTYFQNEAQLEKSRLLSDRFSAERPKGSFSTLEIQRTEQGDSAMYLCASSLRVGSYEQYFGPGTRLTVT.

This clonotype was picked up many times. The chain carries TRBV2 and TRBJ2-7, with D maybe TRBD1 (5 bases). Trimming removed 6 bases at V and 2 bases at J, with 11 bases between. The length of the CDR3 is 13 residues. Germline assignment: CDR1 SNHLY and CDR2 FYNNEI. CDR3 residues: CASSGRAPYEQYF. CDR3 DNA: TGTGCCAGCAGCGGCAGGGCCCCCTACGAGCAGTACTTC.